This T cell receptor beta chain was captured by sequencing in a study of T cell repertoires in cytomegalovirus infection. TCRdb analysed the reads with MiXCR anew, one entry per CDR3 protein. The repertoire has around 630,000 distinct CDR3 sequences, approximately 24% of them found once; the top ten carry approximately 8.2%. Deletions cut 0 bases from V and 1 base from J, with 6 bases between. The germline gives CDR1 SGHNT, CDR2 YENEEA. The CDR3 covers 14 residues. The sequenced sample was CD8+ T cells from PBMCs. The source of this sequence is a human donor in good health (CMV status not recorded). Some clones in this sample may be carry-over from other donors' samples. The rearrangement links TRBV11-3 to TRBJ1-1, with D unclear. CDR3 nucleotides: TGTGCCAGCAGCTTAGATCTTGAGAACACTGAAGCTTTCTTT. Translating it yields CASSLDLENTEAFF.